This passage covers 20 T cell receptor beta chains from one sample sequenced in a study of graft-versus-host responses after intestinal transplantation. For these receptors, no antigen is known. The table came from immunoSEQ multiplex PCR; TCRdb's copy has only in-frame clones and leaves some out. This sample has roughly 98,000 clones, with roughly 93% found just once. Here the sequenced sample was unstimulated CD8+ T cells sorted from spleen or lymph node cells, taken before transplant. The source is a human donor who was the organ donor for an intestinal transplant.

This chain joins TRBV27 and TRBJ2-1; 7 bases are a match to TRBD1. Losses at the gene ends were 10 bases for V and 9 bases for J; bases not matched to a gene: 15. The V gene's germline CDR1 is MNHEY and CDR2 SMNVEV (reference sequence). The CDR3 is made up of 14 amino acids. The CDR3: CATRPLGGRGEQFF. CDR3 sequence (DNA): TGTGCCACCAGGCCCCTAGGGGGCCGGGGTGAGCAGTTCTTC.

This chain connects TRBV4-3 to TRBJ2-5; D is perhaps TRBD2 (6 bases). Trimming left V 4 bases short and J 10 bases short, with 16 bases between. Germline V gene sequence: CDR1 LGHNA, CDR2 YSLEER. The length of the CDR3 is 13 residues. The CDR3 nucleotides read TGCGCCAGCAGCCCCCTCGGAGGGACGGGCCAGTACTTC. It is translated as CASSPLGGTGQYF.

The chain links TRBV7-3 to TRBJ2-5; 11 bases map to TRBD1. The CDR3 runs to 15 residues. J gave up 2 bases and V 5 bases, and 4 bases lay outside the gene matches. Germline V gives CDR1 SGHTA, CDR2 FQGTGA. CDR3 region: CASSPGQGAQETQYF. Written as DNA, the CDR3 is TGTGCCAGCAGCCCAGGACAGGGGGCACAAGAGACCCAGTACTTC.

CDR3 in DNA: TGTGCCAGCAGCTTGGACAGGGGGCCCTGGCCATACGAGCAGTACTTC. As protein: CASSLDRGPWPYEQYF. V and J are TRBV5-5 and TRBJ2-7, with 9 bases identical to TRBD1. There are 16 residues in the CDR3. Germline V gene lookup returns CDR1 SGHKS and CDR2 YYEKEE (reference sequence). Trimming removed 0 bases from V and 4 bases from J; junction bases left unmatched: 8.

With regard to this clone: The junction does not match germline at one end; this may be a read error. The chain uses TRBV7-7 and TRBJ2-2, with TRBD2 as a possible D gene (5 bases). Germline V gene lookup returns CDR1 SSHAT and CDR2 FNYEAQ (reference sequence). This CDR3 has 13 amino acids. DNA of the CDR3: TGTGCTAGCAGCCCGGAGGTCGTCGGGGAGCTGTTTTTT. This gives the protein CASSPEVVGELFF.

CDR3 DNA: TGTGCCAGCAGCTCCGGAGCTAACACCGGGGAGCTGTTTTTT. Translation gives CASSSGANTGELFF. The rearrangement joins TRBV7-8 to TRBJ2-2, with unresolved D. V was clipped by 4 bases and J by 2 bases, with 8 bases between them. The CDR3 loop spans 14 amino acids. CDR1 is SGHVS, CDR2 FQNEAQ, per germline.

Only a few counts were recorded for this clone. The chain carries TRBV2 and TRBJ1-3; 9 nucleotides agree with TRBD1. J was trimmed by 2 bases and V by 7 bases; bases with no gene match: 12. Germline CDR1 is SNHLY and CDR2 is FYNNEI. The CDR3 has 17 amino acids. The CDR3 DNA is TGTGCCAGCATAGAAAGGACAGGGGCAGTGGCTGGAAACACCATATATTTT. It codes for CASIERTGAVAGNTIYF.

This chain connects TRBV5-4 to TRBJ2-1; TRBD2 agrees at 16 bases. The CDR3 extends over 17 amino acids. Germline CDR1 reads SGHNT; CDR2 reads YYREEE (reference sequence). Losses at the gene ends were 4 bases for V and 2 bases for J; bases not matched to a gene: 3. CDR3 sequence reads: CASSKGLAGGTYNEQFF. The CDR3 nucleotides are TGTGCCAGCAGCAAGGGACTAGCGGGGGGGACCTACAATGAGCAGTTCTTC.

This chain connects TRBV19 to TRBJ2-1; 11 bases match TRBD2. Germline-derived CDR1 and CDR2 are LNHDA and SQIVND (reference sequence). There are 21 residues in the CDR3. With 3 bases clipped from V and 1 base from J, the junction kept 17 bases outside the gene matches. The CDR3: CASSIPTLAGGRVGSYNEQFF. In DNA form, the CDR3 reads TGTGCCAGTAGTATTCCCACTCTAGCGGGGGGCCGGGTAGGTTCCTACAATGAGCAGTTCTTC.

The sample holds one count of this clone. The chain uses TRBV27 and TRBJ1-2, with D uncertain. CDR3 size: 16 residues. CDR1 MNHEY and CDR2 SMNVEV come from the germline V gene (reference sequence). Trimming pared 3 bases from V and 0 bases from J, leaving 14 bases between. CDR3 loop: CASSFSPGDANYGYTF. The DNA for the CDR3 is TGTGCCAGCAGTTTCTCCCCCGGGGATGCTAACTATGGCTACACCTTC.

This chain connects TRBV2 to TRBJ2-2, with a weak D call TRBD1 (6 bases). The CDR3 loop spans 13 amino acids. V was pared by 9 bases and J by 4 bases, with 12 bases between. In germline, CDR1 is SNHLY, CDR2 FYNNEI. CDR3 coding DNA: TGTGCCAGGGGCTCCAGGGGCACCGGGGAGCTGTTTTTT. Translating it yields CARGSRGTGELFF.

V is TRBV29-1 and J is TRBJ2-7, with D maybe TRBD2 (6 bases). The ends were cut back, 4 bases at V and 6 bases at J, with 10 bases in the middle. Germline V gives CDR1 SQVTM, CDR2 ANQGSEA. CDR3 length: 11 amino acids. CDR3 nucleotides: TGCAGCGTTGTAGCGCGGGGCGAGCAGTACTTC. Encoded protein: CSVVARGEQYF.

This chain uses TRBV28 with TRBJ1-2, with 8 positions matching TRBD1. V lost 2 bases to trimming and J lost 8 bases; unmatched junction nucleotides: 22. Germline CDR1 MDHEN, CDR2 SYDVKM. The CDR3 consists of 19 residues. The CDR3 DNA reads TGTGCCAGCAGTTTAGGGCCGGACAGGGTAGACGATACCTCCGAGGGCTACACCTTC. This gives the protein CASSLGPDRVDDTSEGYTF.

This chain connects TRBV11-2 to TRBJ2-1; 7 nucleotides match TRBD2. The CDR3 has 16 amino acids. Germline CDR1 and CDR2: SGHAT and FQNNGV. Trimming cost V 5 bases and J 6 bases; bases outside gene matches: 13. CDR3 residues: CASSVGSGGGPNEQFF. CDR3 nucleotide sequence: TGTGCCAGCAGCGTGGGGTCGGGGGGAGGGCCCAATGAGCAGTTCTTC.

The chain combines TRBV6-5 with TRBJ2-1; 8 bases align to TRBD2. V dropped 2 bases and J dropped 8; count of bases not matched to a gene: 11. CDR1 is MNHEY and CDR2 is SVGAGI in the germline V gene. The CDR3 covers 16 residues. The DNA of the CDR3 is TGTGCCAGCAGTTACGTCGGGGGGGCGGTCGTCGATGAGCAGTTCTTC. Translating it yields CASSYVGGAVVDEQFF.

The rearrangement joins TRBV6-5 to TRBJ1-1; a weak D match, TRBD1 (5 bases). Trimming left V 2 bases short and J 0 bases short, with 10 bases between. Germline V gives CDR1 MNHEY, CDR2 SVGAGI. The CDR3 is 15 residues long. The CDR3: CASSYGTALNTEAFF. DNA of the CDR3: TGTGCCAGCAGTTACGGGACTGCATTGAACACTGAAGCTTTCTTT.

The chain recombines TRBV5-5 with TRBJ2-7, with unresolved D. Germline V lookup: CDR1 SGHKS, CDR2 YYEKEE (reference sequence). The V end lost 0 bases, the J end lost 2 bases, and 9 bases lay between the germline ends. The length of the CDR3 is 14 residues. CDR3 bases: TGTGCCAGCAGCTTGGTGGGCGTCACCTACGAGCAGTACTTC. Protein sequence: CASSLVGVTYEQYF.

The chain has TRBV7-3 and TRBJ1-1, with D maybe TRBD1 (5 bases). V lost 5 bases and J 5 bases, leaving 15 bases between the germline ends. The CDR3 consists of 14 residues. Germline CDR1 SGHTA, CDR2 FQGTGA. This CDR3 is CASSPGFGRTEAFF. CDR3 DNA sequence: TGTGCCAGCAGCCCAGGGTTCGGGAGGACTGAAGCTTTCTTT.

This chain links TRBV7-3 with TRBJ2-5, with 15 bases aligning to TRBD2. Germline values: CDR1 SGHTA, CDR2 FQGTGA. The CDR3 sequence is 16 residues long. Trimming cost V 5 bases and J 4 bases; bases outside gene matches: 5. This chain's CDR3 is CASSLGLAGGGETQYF. Written as DNA, the CDR3 is TGTGCCAGCAGCCTCGGACTAGCGGGGGGGGGAGAGACCCAGTACTTC.

This sequence joins TRBV14 and TRBJ2-2; D is unresolved. Germline CDR1 SGHDN, CDR2 FVKESK. Trimming removed 1 base from V and 5 bases from J, with 14 bases in between. This CDR3 has 16 residues. CDR3 coding DNA: TGTGCCAGCAGCCAAGTTATACGGCCGAGGACCGGGGAGCTGTTTTTT. Translation gives CASSQVIRPRTGELFF.